This T cell receptor beta chain was profiled in a study of T cells in Graves' hyperthyroidism and ophthalmopathy. Looking at the study overall: The blood sample was taken at first diagnosis, before treatment began.

The CDR3 is 15 amino acids. Germline assignment: CDR1 MNHEY and CDR2 SVGAGI. V lost 2 bases, J lost 8 bases, and 16 bases lay in between. Only a few counts were recorded for this clonotype. The antigen is undetermined. Clinical symptoms, serum thyroxine, TRAb, thyroid ultrasound and orbital computed tomography established diagnosis. It was RNA transcripts that yielded the amplified TCR beta CDR3 regions. HTBI primers were employed in a first-round RT-PCR of the TCR CDR3. Each CDR3 protein is one row after TCRdb ran MiXCR on the multiplex PCR reads. Of about 420,000 distinct CDR3 sequences listed, approximately 15% were seen once; the top ten hold around 7.3%. Points from the study as a whole: Appearing also in blood were most of the thyroid clonotypes expanded above 0.001.

The sequencing input was blood. The sequence derives from a woman aged 18-29 years with Graves' hyperthyroidism. The chain is built from TRBV6-5 and TRBJ2-1, with D maybe TRBD2 (7 bases). CDR3 loop: CASSYGGGAVDEQFF. CDR3 nucleotides: TGTGCCAGCAGTTACGGAGGGGGGGCGGTAGATGAGCAGTTCTTC.